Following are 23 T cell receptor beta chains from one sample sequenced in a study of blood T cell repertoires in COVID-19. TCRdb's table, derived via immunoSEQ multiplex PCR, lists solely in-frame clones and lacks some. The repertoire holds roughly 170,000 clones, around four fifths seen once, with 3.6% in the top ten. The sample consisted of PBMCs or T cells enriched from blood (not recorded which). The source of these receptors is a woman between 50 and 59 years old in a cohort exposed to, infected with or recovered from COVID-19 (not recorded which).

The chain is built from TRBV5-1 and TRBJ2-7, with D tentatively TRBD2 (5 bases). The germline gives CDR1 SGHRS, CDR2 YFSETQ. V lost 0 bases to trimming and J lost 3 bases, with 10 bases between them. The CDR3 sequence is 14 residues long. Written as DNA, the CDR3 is TGCGCCAGCAGCTTGGATGGACTGTTCTACGAGCAGTACTTC. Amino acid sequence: CASSLDGLFYEQYF.

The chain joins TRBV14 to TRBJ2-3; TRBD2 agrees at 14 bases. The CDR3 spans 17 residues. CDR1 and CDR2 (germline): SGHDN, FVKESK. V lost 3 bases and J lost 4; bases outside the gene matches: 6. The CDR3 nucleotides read TGTGCCAGCAGCCATATAGGACTAGCGGGGGGCGCAGATACGCAGTATTTT. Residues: CASSHIGLAGGADTQYF.

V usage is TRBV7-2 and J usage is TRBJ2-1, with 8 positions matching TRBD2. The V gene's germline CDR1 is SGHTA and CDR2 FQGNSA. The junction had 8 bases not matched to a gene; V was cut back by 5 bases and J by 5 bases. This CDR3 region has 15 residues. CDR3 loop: CASSATSGINNEQFF. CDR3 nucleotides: TGTGCCAGCAGCGCCACTAGCGGTATCAACAATGAGCAGTTCTTC.

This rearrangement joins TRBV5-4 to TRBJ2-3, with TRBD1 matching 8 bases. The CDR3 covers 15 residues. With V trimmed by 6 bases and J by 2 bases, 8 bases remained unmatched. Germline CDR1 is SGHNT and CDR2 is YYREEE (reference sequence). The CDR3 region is CASTLDRGFTDTQYF. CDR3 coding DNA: TGTGCCAGCACCCTTGACAGGGGATTCACAGATACGCAGTATTTT.

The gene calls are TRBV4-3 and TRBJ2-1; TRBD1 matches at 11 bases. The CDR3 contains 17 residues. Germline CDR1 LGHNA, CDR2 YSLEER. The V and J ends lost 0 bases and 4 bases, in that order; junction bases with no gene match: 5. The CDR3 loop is CASSQDAGQGGYNEQFF. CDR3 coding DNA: TGCGCCAGCAGCCAAGACGCGGGACAGGGGGGTTACAATGAGCAGTTCTTC.

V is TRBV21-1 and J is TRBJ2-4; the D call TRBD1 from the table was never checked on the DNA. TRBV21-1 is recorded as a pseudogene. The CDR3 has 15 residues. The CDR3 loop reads CASSKQLLAKNIQYF. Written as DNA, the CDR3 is TGTGCCAGCAGCAAACAGTTGCTAGCCAAAAACATTCAGTACTTC.

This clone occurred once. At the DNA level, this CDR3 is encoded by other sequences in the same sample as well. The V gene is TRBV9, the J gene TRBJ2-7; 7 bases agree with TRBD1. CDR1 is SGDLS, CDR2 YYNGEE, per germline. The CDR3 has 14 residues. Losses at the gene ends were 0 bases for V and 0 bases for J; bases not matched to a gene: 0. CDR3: CASSVGDSSYEQYF. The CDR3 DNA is TGTGCCAGCAGCGTAGGGGACAGCTCCTACGAGCAGTACTTC.

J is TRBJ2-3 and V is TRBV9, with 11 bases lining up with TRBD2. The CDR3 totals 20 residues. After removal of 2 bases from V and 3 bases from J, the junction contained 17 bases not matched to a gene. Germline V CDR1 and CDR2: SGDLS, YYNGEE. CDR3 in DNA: TGTGCCAGCAGCGTGGATCTAGCGGGAGGCCCCCCTACGAGGACAGATACGCAGTATTTT. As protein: CASSVDLAGGPPTRTDTQYF.

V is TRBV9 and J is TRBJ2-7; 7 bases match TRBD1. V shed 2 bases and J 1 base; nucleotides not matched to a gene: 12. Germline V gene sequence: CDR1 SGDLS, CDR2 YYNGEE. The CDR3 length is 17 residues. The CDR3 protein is CASSVGTASRGSYEQYF. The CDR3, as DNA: TGTGCCAGCAGCGTTGGGACAGCCTCAAGGGGTTCCTACGAGCAGTACTTC.

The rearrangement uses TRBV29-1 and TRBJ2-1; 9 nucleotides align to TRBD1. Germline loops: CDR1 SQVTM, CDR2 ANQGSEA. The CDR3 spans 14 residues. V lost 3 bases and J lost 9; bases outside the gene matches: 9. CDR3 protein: CSVEGSGTGSEQFF. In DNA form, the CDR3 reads TGCAGCGTTGAGGGGTCCGGGACAGGGTCTGAGCAGTTCTTC.

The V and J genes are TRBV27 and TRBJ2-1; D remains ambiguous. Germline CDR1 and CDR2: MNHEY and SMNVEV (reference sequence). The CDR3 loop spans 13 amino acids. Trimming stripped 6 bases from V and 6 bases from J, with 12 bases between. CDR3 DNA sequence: TGTGCCAGCAGGGTCAGTGCATCCAATGAGCAGTTCTTC. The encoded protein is CASRVSASNEQFF.

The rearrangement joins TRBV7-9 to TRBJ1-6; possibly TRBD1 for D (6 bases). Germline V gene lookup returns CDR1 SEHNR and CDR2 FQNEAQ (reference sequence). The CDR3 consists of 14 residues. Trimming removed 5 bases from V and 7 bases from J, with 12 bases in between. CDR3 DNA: TGTGCCAGCAGCCTCCGGGACACCAATTCACCCCTCCACTTT. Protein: CASSLRDTNSPLHF.

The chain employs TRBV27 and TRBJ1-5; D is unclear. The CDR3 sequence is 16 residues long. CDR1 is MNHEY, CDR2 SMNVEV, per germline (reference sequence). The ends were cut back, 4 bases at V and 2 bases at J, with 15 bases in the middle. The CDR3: CASSSIRPQGNQPQHF. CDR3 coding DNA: TGTGCCAGCAGTTCGATTCGACCCCAGGGCAATCAGCCCCAGCATTTT.

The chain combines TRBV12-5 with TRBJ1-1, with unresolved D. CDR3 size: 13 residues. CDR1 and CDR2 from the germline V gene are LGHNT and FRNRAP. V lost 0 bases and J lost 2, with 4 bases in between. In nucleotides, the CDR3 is TGTGCTAGTGGTTTGGTAGCAAACACTGAAGCTTTCTTT. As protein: CASGLVANTEAFF.

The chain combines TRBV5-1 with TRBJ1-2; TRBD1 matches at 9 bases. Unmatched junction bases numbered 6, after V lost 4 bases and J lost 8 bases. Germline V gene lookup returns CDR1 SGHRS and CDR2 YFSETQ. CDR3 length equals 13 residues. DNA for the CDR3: TGCGCCAGCAGCAGCGACAGGGGGGACGGCTACACCTTC. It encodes CASSSDRGDGYTF.

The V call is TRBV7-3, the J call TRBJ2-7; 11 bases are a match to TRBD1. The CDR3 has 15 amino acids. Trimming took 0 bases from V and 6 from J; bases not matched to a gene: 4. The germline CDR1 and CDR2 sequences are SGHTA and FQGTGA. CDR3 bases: TGTGCCAGCAGCTTAACAGGACAGGGGGCTGGCGAGCAGTACTTC. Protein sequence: CASSLTGQGAGEQYF.

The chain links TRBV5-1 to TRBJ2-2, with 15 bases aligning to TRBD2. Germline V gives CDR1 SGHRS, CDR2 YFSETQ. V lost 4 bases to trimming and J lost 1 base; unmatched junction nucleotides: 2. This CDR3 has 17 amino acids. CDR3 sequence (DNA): TGCGCCAGCAGCCTGGGACTAGCGGGAGGGAACACCGGGGAGCTGTTTTTT. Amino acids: CASSLGLAGGNTGELFF.

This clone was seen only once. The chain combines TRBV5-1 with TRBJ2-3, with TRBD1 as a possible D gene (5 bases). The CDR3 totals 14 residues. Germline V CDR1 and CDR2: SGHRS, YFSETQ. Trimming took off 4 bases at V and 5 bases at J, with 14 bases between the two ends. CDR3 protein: CASSPDRRRDTQYF. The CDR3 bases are TGCGCCAGCAGCCCTGACAGAAGGAGAGATACGCAGTATTTT.

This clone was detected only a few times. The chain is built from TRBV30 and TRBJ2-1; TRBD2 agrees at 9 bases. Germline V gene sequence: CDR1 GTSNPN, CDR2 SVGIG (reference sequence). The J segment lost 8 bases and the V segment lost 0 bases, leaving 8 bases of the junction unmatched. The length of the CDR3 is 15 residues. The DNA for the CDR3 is TGTGCCTGGAGTGTAGGCGGGGGGGATGTCTATGAGCAGTTCTTC. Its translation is CAWSVGGGDVYEQFF.

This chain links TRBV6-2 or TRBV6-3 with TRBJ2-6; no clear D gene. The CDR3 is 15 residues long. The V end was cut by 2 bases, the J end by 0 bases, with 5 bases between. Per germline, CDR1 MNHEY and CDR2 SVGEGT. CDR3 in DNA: TGTGCCAGCAGTTACGAGAGCTCTGGGGCCAACGTCCTGACTTTC. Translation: CASSYESSGANVLTF.

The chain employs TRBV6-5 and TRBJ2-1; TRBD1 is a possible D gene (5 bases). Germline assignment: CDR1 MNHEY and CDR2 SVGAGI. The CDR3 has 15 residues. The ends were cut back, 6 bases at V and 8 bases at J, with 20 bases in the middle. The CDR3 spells CASSPNRNRNYEQFF. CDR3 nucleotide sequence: TGTGCCAGCAGCCCAAACAGGAACCGGAACTATGAGCAGTTCTTC.

CDR3 sequence: CASSPGTSGTYEQYF. The CDR3 coding sequence is TGTGCCAGCAGCCCCGGGACTAGCGGAACATACGAGCAGTACTTC. The chain is built from TRBV7-2 and TRBJ2-7, with TRBD2 matching 11 bases. The trim removed 5 bases at V and 4 bases at J, leaving 7 bases unmatched. The CDR3 is 15 amino acids. The germline gives CDR1 SGHTA, CDR2 FQGNSA.

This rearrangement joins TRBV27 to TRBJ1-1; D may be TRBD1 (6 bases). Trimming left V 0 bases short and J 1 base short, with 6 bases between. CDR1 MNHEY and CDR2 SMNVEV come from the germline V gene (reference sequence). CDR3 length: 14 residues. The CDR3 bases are TGTGCCAGCAGTTTATCCAGGGGGAACACTGAAGCTTTCTTT. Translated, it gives CASSLSRGNTEAFF.